The 17 T cell receptor beta chains below all came from one sample that was sequenced in a study of control samples from healthy donors and cancer patients. The table came from immunoSEQ multiplex PCR; TCRdb's copy has only in-frame clones and leaves some out. The sample includes around 170,000 clones, around 89% of them seen just once. Sequencing was carried out using blood. These TCRs come from a woman aged 50 to 60 in good health.

The CDR3 loop is CASSQEARAYGYTF. CDR3 in DNA: TGTGCCAGCAGCCAAGAGGCCAGGGCCTATGGCTACACCTTC. This chain links TRBV3-1 (or the pseudogene TRBV3-2) with TRBJ1-2, with a weak D call TRBD1 (5 bases). V shed 0 bases and J shed 4 bases, with 9 bases lying between them. This CDR3 spans 14 amino acids. The germline gives CDR1 LGHDT, CDR2 YNNKEL (reference sequence).

This chain uses TRBV7-2 with TRBJ2-7, with 10 positions matching TRBD1. Trimming removed 5 bases from V and 6 bases from J; junction bases left unmatched: 13. The length of the CDR3 is 16 residues. Germline V CDR1 and CDR2: SGHTA, FQGNSA. The CDR3: CASSVRQGASSREQYF. In DNA, the CDR3 is TGTGCCAGCAGCGTACGACAGGGGGCTTCATCACGCGAGCAGTACTTC.

The rearrangement joins TRBV5-1 to TRBJ2-7; 10 bases line up with TRBD1. Per the germline V gene, CDR1 is SGHRS and CDR2 is YFSETQ. V lost 2 bases and J lost 2; bases outside the gene matches: 10. The CDR3 is 17 residues long. This CDR3 reads CASSFVSGQGGAYEQYF. The CDR3 DNA reads as TGCGCCAGCAGCTTTGTTTCCGGACAGGGGGGGGCCTACGAGCAGTACTTC.

CDR3 in DNA: TGCGCCAGCAGCTTGGACAGGCCCTCCTACGAGCAGTACTTC. It translates to CASSLDRPSYEQYF. The chain joins TRBV5-1 to TRBJ2-7; perhaps TRBD1 as D (5 bases). V gave up 0 bases and J gave up 0 bases, with 7 bases separating them. CDR1 is SGHRS and CDR2 is YFSETQ in the germline V gene. The CDR3 has 14 amino acids.

Only one count was recorded for this clone. In DNA, the CDR3 is TGTGCCAGCAGTTACCAAACAGGGGGCAAAAACATTCAGTACTTC. Translation: CASSYQTGGKNIQYF. This sequence joins TRBV6-5 and TRBJ2-4; 8 bases match TRBD1. This CDR3 has 15 amino acids. The germline CDR1 and CDR2 sequences are MNHEY and SVGAGI. Germline trimming cut 2 bases from V and 3 bases from J; bases unmatched to any gene: 3.

V usage is TRBV5-1 and J usage is TRBJ2-7; D might be TRBD1 or TRBD2, each matching 5 bases. The CDR3 contains 14 residues. CDR1 is SGHRS, CDR2 YFSETQ, per germline. V lost 0 bases to trimming and J lost 6 bases, with 13 bases between them. CDR3 in amino acids: CASSLVGAGGEQYF. As DNA, the CDR3 is TGCGCCAGCAGCTTGGTCGGGGCGGGTGGCGAGCAGTACTTC.

The rearrangement joins TRBV5-4 to TRBJ2-2; either TRBD1 or TRBD2 may fit D (5 bases each). Germline CDR1 SGHNT, CDR2 YYREEE (reference sequence). This CDR3 contains 15 residues. The ends were cut back, 4 bases at V and 1 base at J, with 11 bases in the middle. For the CDR3, the DNA is TGTGCCAGCAGCCCGGGACGGGGGAACACCGGGGAGCTGTTTTTT. This gives the protein CASSPGRGNTGELFF. Full variable domain (remainder filled in from reference TRBV5-4 and TRBJ2-2): ETGVTQSPTHLIKTRGQQVTLRCSSQSGHNTVSWYQQALGQGPQFIFQYYREEENGRGNFPPRFSGLQFPNYSSELNVNALELDDSALYLCASSPGRGNTGELFFGEGSRLTVL.

The rearrangement joins TRBV28 to TRBJ2-7; weak D call: TRBD2 (5 bases). V lost 10 bases and J lost 6, with 19 bases in between. Germline assignment: CDR1 MDHEN and CDR2 SYDVKM. There are 13 residues in the CDR3. Written as DNA, the CDR3 is TGTGCCACTTTTTCGGGAACATCCGTCGAGCAGTACTTC. Protein: CATFSGTSVEQYF.

This clone occurred a few times. The chain has TRBV27 and TRBJ1-1; maybe TRBD1 (5 bases). This CDR3 is 12 amino acids long. Germline V lookup: CDR1 MNHEY, CDR2 SMNVEV (reference sequence). V was trimmed by 6 bases and J by 9 bases, leaving 14 bases between them. The CDR3 DNA is TGTGCCAGCAGCCCCCAACGGGGGAAAGCTTTCTTT. Its protein is CASSPQRGKAFF.

The CDR3 coding sequence is TGTGCCACCAGTGGGCCCGGAGGGACCGAGCAGTACTTC. As protein: CATSGPGGTEQYF. The chain is built from TRBV24-1 and TRBJ2-7; the D gene is possibly TRBD2 (6 bases). The CDR3 has 13 amino acids. The germline CDR1 and CDR2 sequences are KGHDR and SFDVKD. Trimming pared 5 bases from V and 6 bases from J, leaving 13 bases between.

The CDR3, as DNA: TGTGCCAGTAGTCAACAGGGGGCGCGTGTGGAGACCCAGTACTTC. This encodes CASSQQGARVETQYF. The chain combines TRBV19 with TRBJ2-5; 9 positions match TRBD1. Looked up from germline, CDR1 is LNHDA and CDR2 is SQIVND (reference sequence). CDR3 length: 15 residues. Trimming cost V 5 bases and J 5 bases; bases outside gene matches: 9.

Comment on this clone: The same CDR3 also results from other DNA sequences found in this sample. CDR3 nucleotides: TGTGCCAGCAGCCAGGAGACAGCTAATTCACCCCTCCACTTT. The encoded protein is CASSQETANSPLHF. The chain joins TRBV14 to TRBJ1-6, with D maybe TRBD1 (5 bases). The CDR3 spans 14 residues. The V and J ends lost 3 bases and 6 bases respectively, with 9 bases between them. Germline assignment: CDR1 SGHDN and CDR2 FVKESK.

This clone showed up just once. The chain uses TRBV7-9 and TRBJ1-1, with D perhaps matching TRBD1 (6 bases). The CDR3 sequence is 14 residues long. Trimming left V 7 bases short and J 3 bases short, with 15 bases between. Germline-derived CDR1 and CDR2 are SEHNR and FQNEAQ (reference sequence). For the CDR3, the DNA is TGTGCCAGCACGAACAGGGTGGTGGACACTGAAGCTTTCTTT. Protein product: CASTNRVVDTEAFF. The variable domain in full, with the rest retrieved from reference TRBV7-9 and TRBJ1-1, is DTGVSQNPRHKITKRGQNVTFRCDPISEHNRLYWYRQTLGQGPEFLTYFQNEAQLEKSRLLSDRFSAERPKGSFSTLEIQRTEQGDSAMYLCASTNRVVDTEAFFGQGTRLTVV.

The rearrangement uses TRBV19 and TRBJ1-5; TRBD1 might be the D (5 bases). The CDR3 contains 13 residues. V was pared by 7 bases and J by 6 bases, with 13 bases between. Germline CDR1 reads LNHDA; CDR2 reads SQIVND (reference sequence). The CDR3 DNA reads TGTGCCAGTACCTTAGGGGAGATTCAGCCCCAGCATTTT. This translates into CASTLGEIQPQHF.

The rearrangement joins TRBV18 to TRBJ1-5; 8 nucleotides align to TRBD1. Germline loops: CDR1 KGHSH, CDR2 LQKENI. The CDR3 extends over 17 amino acids. The V gene end was trimmed by 3 bases and the J gene end by 1 base; junction bases not matched to a gene: 8. The CDR3 DNA is TGTGCCAGCTCACCCGCCGAGACAGGGGTAAGCAATCAGCCCCAGCATTTT. It specifies CASSPAETGVSNQPQHF.

The rearrangement uses TRBV4-3 and TRBJ1-3, with unresolved D. In germline, CDR1 is LGHNA, CDR2 YSLEER. CDR3 length equals 17 residues. Trimming took off 0 bases at V and 0 bases at J, with 12 bases between the two ends. CDR3 in DNA: TGCGCCAGCAGCCAAGAGTCCGGCCGCGTCTCTGGAAACACCATATATTTT. Amino acid sequence: CASSQESGRVSGNTIYF.

This chain uses TRBV7-9 with TRBJ1-6; D not resolved. V was trimmed by 5 bases and J by 7 bases, leaving 9 bases between them. Germline V gene data show CDR1 as SEHNR and CDR2 as FQNEAQ (reference sequence). The CDR3 is 13 amino acids. The CDR3, as DNA: TGTGCCAGCAGCCCGGACGGGAATTCACCCCTCCACTTT. It specifies CASSPDGNSPLHF.